In this sample, the clone carrying this TCR beta chain turned up many times. Its specificity is unknown. Libraries for TCRalpha and TCRbeta carried sample barcodes and unique molecular identifiers via 5'RACE. TCRdb independently ran MiXCR on the 5' RACE reads; one entry per CDR3 protein. The sample lists about 57,000 distinct CDR3 sequences; 10% to 15% were seen once. The source of the sample is a study of T-cell memory formation after mild COVID-19. Overall study: TCR clusters were largely donor specific.

Study-wide results and limits: Mostly located in CM and EM were contracting CD4+ clones, with contracting CD8+ clones located in EMRA. Pre-infection memory already had some responding clones, implying cross-reactive memory joined.

V shed 4 bases and J shed 8 bases, with 17 bases lying between them. In germline, CDR1 is SGHVS, CDR2 FQNEAQ. The CDR3 is 15 amino acids. The V gene is TRBV7-8, the J gene TRBJ1-4; D is unclear. The TCR comes from a man between 18 and 29 years old who had mild COVID-19 (a few samples of this study predate the infection). Cell type and time point are not known. The sample consisted of PBMCs or a T cell subset sorted from them (not recorded which). The CDR3 loop is CASSSSDATYEKLFF. The CDR3 DNA follows: TGTGCCAGCAGCTCCTCGGATGCAACTTACGAAAAACTGTTTTTT.